One sample yielded the 19 T cell receptor beta chains listed below, sequenced in a study of cytomegalovirus exposure and HLA in healthy donors. Primers included in the PCR were 60 Vbeta and 13 Jbeta primers. Assay used: immunoSEQ multiplex PCR; TCRdb lists only in-frame clones, some missing. Of tens of thousands of clones listed, roughly two thirds are singletons. The specimen was PBMCs. The receptor source for this set is a woman aged 25 to 39 in good health and CMV-seronegative.

The chain recombines TRBV7-9 with TRBJ1-2; D possibly corresponds to TRBD1 (6 bases). The V gene lost 0 bases and the J gene lost 1 base, with 9 bases spanning the gap. The CDR3 covers 15 residues. The germline V gene encodes CDR1 SEHNR and CDR2 FQNEAQ (reference sequence). The CDR3 DNA follows: TGTGCCAGCAGCTTAGCGCAGGGGCATAACTATGGCTACACCTTC. It specifies CASSLAQGHNYGYTF. The full variable domain, in which reference TRBV7-9 and TRBJ1-2 provide the parts outside the CDR3, is DTGVSQNPRHKITKRGQNVTFRCDPISEHNRLYWYRQTLGQGPEFLTYFQNEAQLEKSRLLSDRFSAERPKGSFSTLEIQRTEQGDSAMYLCASSLAQGHNYGYTFGSGTRLTVV.

This chain links TRBV5-1 with TRBJ2-2; TRBD2 might be the D (5 bases). The CDR3 sequence is 14 residues long. V lost 4 bases to trimming and J lost 3 bases, with 10 bases between them. In germline, CDR1 is SGHRS, CDR2 YFSETQ. The CDR3 bases are TGCGCCAGCAGCGAAGGACTCCACACCGGGGAGCTGTTTTTT. Translation gives CASSEGLHTGELFF.

The CDR3 region is CASTGGEVGELFF. In nucleotides, the CDR3 is TGTGCCAGCACGGGGGGCGAGGTCGGGGAGCTGTTTTTT. The rearrangement uses TRBV2 and TRBJ2-2; possible D gene TRBD2, 7 bases. Germline CDR1 is SNHLY and CDR2 is FYNNEI. Trimming pared 7 bases from V and 7 bases from J, leaving 13 bases between. The CDR3 is 13 amino acids. The whole variable domain, remainder taken from reference TRBV2 and TRBJ2-2, is EPEVTQTPSHQVTQMGQEVILRCVPISNHLYFYWYRQILGQKVEFLVSFYNNEISEKSEIFDDQFSVERPDGSNFTLKIRSTKLEDSAMYFCASTGGEVGELFFGEGSRLTVL.

The chain uses TRBV7-9 and TRBJ1-2; unclear D gene. The germline gives CDR1 SEHNR, CDR2 FQNEAQ (reference sequence). Trimming removed 2 bases at V and 4 bases at J, with 8 bases between. The CDR3 runs 13 residues. CDR3 loop: CASSLPDTYGYTF. CDR3 bases: TGTGCCAGCAGCTTACCCGACACCTATGGCTACACCTTC.

This chain links TRBV5-1 with TRBJ1-1; 8 bases agree with TRBD1. V lost 0 bases, J lost 0 bases, and 7 bases stayed unmatched. Germline values: CDR1 SGHRS, CDR2 YFSETQ. This CDR3 comprises 17 residues. CDR3 sequence (DNA): TGCGCCAGCAGCTTGGCAGGGGGCGGACGGATGAACACTGAAGCTTTCTTT. It specifies CASSLAGGGRMNTEAFF.

This clone has a single count. The chain has TRBV10-1 and TRBJ2-7; 10 bases line up with TRBD2. The trim removed 0 bases at V and 3 bases at J, leaving 11 bases unmatched. The CDR3 covers 18 residues. Germline assignment: CDR1 WNHNN and CDR2 SYGVQD (reference sequence). The CDR3 sequence is CASSESSTSGTPDYEQYF. The CDR3 DNA follows: TGCGCCAGCAGTGAGTCGAGTACTAGCGGGACCCCCGACTACGAGCAGTACTTC.

The rearrangement uses TRBV5-4 and TRBJ2-3, with D unclear. The germline CDR1 and CDR2 sequences are SGHNT and YYREEE (reference sequence). This CDR3 is built from 14 residues. The V gene lost 0 bases and the J gene lost 4 bases, with 9 bases spanning the gap. CDR3 sequence: CASSLDLAADTQYF. As DNA, the CDR3 is TGTGCCAGCAGCTTGGATTTGGCGGCAGATACGCAGTATTTT. The full variable domain, in which reference TRBV5-4 and TRBJ2-3 provide the parts outside the CDR3, is ETGVTQSPTHLIKTRGQQVTLRCSSQSGHNTVSWYQQALGQGPQFIFQYYREEENGRGNFPPRFSGLQFPNYSSELNVNALELDDSALYLCASSLDLAADTQYFGPGTRLTVL.

The sample holds a few counts of this clone. The V call is TRBV11-2, the J call TRBJ1-2; 7 bases line up with TRBD1. Germline trimming cut 7 bases from V and 5 bases from J; bases unmatched to any gene: 4. Germline V gene data show CDR1 as SGHAT and CDR2 as FQNNGV. This CDR3 has 12 amino acids. The DNA for the CDR3 is TGTGCCAGCACCGAACAGGGGTATGGCTACACCTTC. Translated: CASTEQGYGYTF.

The rearrangement joins TRBV5-1 to TRBJ2-3; 9 nucleotides align to TRBD2. In germline, CDR1 is SGHRS, CDR2 YFSETQ. J lost 6 bases, V lost 0 bases, and 5 bases had no gene match. The CDR3 totals 15 residues. The CDR3: CASSLGAGGWDTQYF. The CDR3 DNA is TGCGCCAGCAGCTTGGGAGCGGGAGGATGGGATACGCAGTATTTT.

Here the CDR3 reads CASSLLLSGQGLLDTEAFF. CDR3 sequence (DNA): TGTGCCAGCAGTTTATTGCTATCCGGACAGGGATTATTGGACACTGAAGCTTTCTTT. The J gene is TRBJ1-1, the V gene TRBV28; TRBD1 matches at 8 bases. CDR3 length: 19 residues. Trimming took 1 base from V and 3 from J; bases not matched to a gene: 16. Germline values: CDR1 MDHEN, CDR2 SYDVKM.

As to this clone: The identical CDR3 is also encoded by other nucleotide sequences in the sample. V gene TRBV5-1 combines with J gene TRBJ2-3; TRBD1 matches 9 bases. V was pared by 0 bases and J by 4 bases, with 3 bases of the junction left unmatched. Germline V gene sequence: CDR1 SGHRS, CDR2 YFSETQ. This CDR3 has 15 amino acids. For the CDR3, the DNA is TGCGCCAGCAGCTTGGTACAGGGGGCCGCAGATACGCAGTATTTT. It is translated as CASSLVQGAADTQYF.

The chain joins TRBV9 to TRBJ2-1; possibly TRBD2 for D (7 bases). The V end lost 4 bases, the J end lost 6 bases, and 20 bases lay between the germline ends. This CDR3 has 16 residues. The germline gives CDR1 SGDLS, CDR2 YYNGEE. The CDR3 sequence is CASSSLWGGPGNEQFF. DNA of the CDR3: TGTGCCAGCAGCTCCCTTTGGGGGGGCCCGGGCAATGAGCAGTTCTTC.

This chain uses TRBV28 with TRBJ2-5; perhaps TRBD2 as D (5 bases). This CDR3 has 13 residues. Germline V gene lookup returns CDR1 MDHEN and CDR2 SYDVKM. V shed 10 bases and J shed 1 base, with 13 bases lying between them. For the CDR3, the DNA is TGTGCCACCCTCCCGGGGATCCAAGAGACCCAGTACTTC. It codes for CATLPGIQETQYF.

The chain has TRBV13 and TRBJ2-1; the D gene is possibly TRBD2 (5 bases). Per germline, CDR1 PRHDT and CDR2 FYEKMQ (reference sequence). This CDR3 contains 14 residues. Trimming took 2 bases from V and 4 from J, leaving 9 bases between them. The CDR3, as DNA: TGTGCCAGCAGCTTACGTGGACTTTACAATGAGCAGTTCTTC. Residues: CASSLRGLYNEQFF.

CDR3 sequence reads: CASSDPDRAYGYTF. The DNA of the CDR3 is TGTGCCAGCAGTGACCCGGACAGGGCCTATGGCTACACCTTC. This rearrangement joins TRBV6-4 to TRBJ1-2, with 8 positions matching TRBD1. V lost 2 bases to trimming and J lost 4 bases; unmatched junction nucleotides: 3. From germline, CDR1 is MRHNA and CDR2 SNTAGT. CDR3 length: 14 residues.

The CDR3 loop reads CASSLPGTGNTEAFF. The CDR3 DNA reads TGTGCCAGCAGTCTTCCCGGGACAGGGAACACTGAAGCTTTCTTT. This chain joins TRBV28 and TRBJ1-1, with 8 positions matching TRBD1. Per germline, CDR1 MDHEN and CDR2 SYDVKM. Trimming took 5 bases from V and 1 from J; bases not matched to a gene: 6. The CDR3 extends over 15 amino acids.

This sequence joins TRBV6-4 and TRBJ1-5; no definite D call. Germline values: CDR1 MRHNA, CDR2 SNTAGT. V gave up 3 bases and J gave up 7 bases, with 10 bases separating them. The CDR3 covers 13 residues. This CDR3 is CASSEAGGQPQHF. The CDR3 DNA follows: TGTGCCAGCAGTGAAGCGGGTGGCCAGCCCCAGCATTTT.

This clone came up a few times. The chain couples TRBV5-6 to TRBJ2-5; 8 nucleotides agree with TRBD2. After removal of 0 bases from V and 0 bases from J, the junction contained 4 bases not matched to a gene. The V gene's germline CDR1 is SGHDT and CDR2 YYEEEE. The CDR3 is 16 residues long. The CDR3 DNA is TGTGCCAGCAGCTTGGACGGCGGGAGGTACCAAGAGACCCAGTACTTC. Translating gives CASSLDGGRYQETQYF.

The rearrangement joins TRBV19 to TRBJ2-5, with a weak D call TRBD1 (6 bases). Germline V gene data show CDR1 as LNHDA and CDR2 as SQIVND (reference sequence). This CDR3 has 13 residues. Trimming took 3 bases from V and 5 from J, leaving 10 bases between them. The CDR3: CASSIQGYETQYF. CDR3 nucleotides: TGTGCCAGTAGTATCCAGGGGTACGAGACCCAGTACTTC.